This note documents a single T cell receptor (beta chain) sequence. Its cognate antigen is unknown. Given a much more abundant clone one base away, this may be a read error. Healthy Caucasian individuals from Russia aged about 6 to 100 served as donors. Total RNA, at least 6 micrograms per sample, was extracted from PBMCs. Alongside a J-beta primer mix, a sample-barcoded 5' primer served in a second PCR lasting roughly 7 to 11 cycles. TCRdb used MiXCR to reprocess the 5' RACE reads, holding one entry per CDR3 protein. This sample has 590,000 or so distinct CDR3 sequences; approximately 30% occur once, and the top ten carry 15% to 17%. The data were taken from a study of blood T cells in healthy people across ages. General study findings and limits: Older individuals had lower TCR beta diversity per million T cells (the decline was roughly linear).

V was cut by 3 bases and J by 12 bases, with 14 bases left in between. CDR3 length: 12 amino acids. The germline CDR1 and CDR2 sequences are SGHAT and FQNNGV. Sequenced sample: blood. V and J are TRBV11-2 and TRBJ2-5; D may be TRBD1 (5 bases). This TCR was recovered from a woman of 80 years or more in good health. The chain's CDR3 is CASSFTGATEYF. The CDR3 DNA reads as TGTGCCAGCAGCTTTACAGGCGCTACTGAGTACTTC.